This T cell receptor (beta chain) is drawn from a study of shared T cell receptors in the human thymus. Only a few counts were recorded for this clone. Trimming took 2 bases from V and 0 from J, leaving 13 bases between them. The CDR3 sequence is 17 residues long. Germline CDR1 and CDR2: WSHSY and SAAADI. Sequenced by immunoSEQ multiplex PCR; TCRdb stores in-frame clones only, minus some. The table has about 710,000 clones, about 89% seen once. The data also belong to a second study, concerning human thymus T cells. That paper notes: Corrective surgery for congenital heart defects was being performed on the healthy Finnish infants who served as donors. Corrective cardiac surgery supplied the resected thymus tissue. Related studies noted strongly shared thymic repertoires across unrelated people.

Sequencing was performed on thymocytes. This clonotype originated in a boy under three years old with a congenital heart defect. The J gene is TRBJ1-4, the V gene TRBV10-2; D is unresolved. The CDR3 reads CASSEGRTEATNEKLFF. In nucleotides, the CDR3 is TGCGCCAGCAGTGAGGGTAGAACCGAAGCAACTAATGAAAAACTGTTTTTT.